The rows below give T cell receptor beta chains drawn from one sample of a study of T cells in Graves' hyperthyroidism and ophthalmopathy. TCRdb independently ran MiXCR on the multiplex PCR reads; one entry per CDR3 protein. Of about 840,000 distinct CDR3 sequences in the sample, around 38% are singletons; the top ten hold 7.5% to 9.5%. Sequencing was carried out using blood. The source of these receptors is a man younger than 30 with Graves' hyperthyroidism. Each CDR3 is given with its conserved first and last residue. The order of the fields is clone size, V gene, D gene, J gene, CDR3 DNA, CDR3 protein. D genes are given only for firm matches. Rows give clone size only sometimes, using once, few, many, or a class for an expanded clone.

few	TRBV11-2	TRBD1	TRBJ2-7	TGTGCCAGCAGCCCCCTGGACAGGGTGACCTACGAGCAGTACTTC	CASSPLDRVTYEQYF
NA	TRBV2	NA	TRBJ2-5	TGTGCCAGCGGGGACGGGAATCAGCCCCAGTACTTC	CASGDGNQPQYF
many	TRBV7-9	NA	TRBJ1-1	TGTGCCAGCAGCTCCTTACTGGGCCGGAACACTGAAGCTTTCTTT	CASSSLLGRNTEAFF
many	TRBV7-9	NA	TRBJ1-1	TGTGCCAGCAGCCGGACAGACACTGAAGCTTTCTTT	CASSRTDTEAFF
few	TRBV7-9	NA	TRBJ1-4	TGTGCCAGCAGCTTGACGTTCCAGGGTGGTGAAAAACTGTTTTTT	CASSLTFQGGEKLFF
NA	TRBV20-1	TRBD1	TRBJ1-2	TGCAGTGCTAGGGGGACAGGAGACAGCCGAGGCTACACCTTC	CSARGTGDSRGYTF
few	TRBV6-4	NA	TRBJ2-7	TGTGCCAGCATAGTCAGTTCGAACGACTACGAGCAGTACTTC	CASIVSSNDYEQYF
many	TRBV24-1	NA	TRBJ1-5	TGTGCCACCAGCGGGGGTGGCCCCCAGCATTTT	CATSGGGPQHF
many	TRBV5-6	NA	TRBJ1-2	TGTGCCAGCAGCTGGGAGGGTACATATGGCTACACCTTC	CASSWEGTYGYTF
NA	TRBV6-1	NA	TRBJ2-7	TGTGCCAGCAGTCCCACAGGATCTAGGTACGAGCAGTACTTC	CASSPTGSRYEQYF
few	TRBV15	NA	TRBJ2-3	TGTGCCACCAGCAGAGTGGGGAAGGGAACGGATACGCAGTATTTT	CATSRVGKGTDTQYF
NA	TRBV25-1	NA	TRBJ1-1	TGTGCCAGCAGTGGGGGAGCAGGGAGGAGGACTGAAGCTTTCTTT	CASSGGAGRRTEAFF
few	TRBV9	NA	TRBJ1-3	TGTGCCAGCAGCATCTCGGGGGTGGAAGGAAACACCATATATTTT	CASSISGVEGNTIYF
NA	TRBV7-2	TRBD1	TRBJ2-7	TGTGCCAGCAGCTTAGCGTCCGAGACAGGGGTCTACGAGCAGTACTTC	CASSLASETGVYEQYF
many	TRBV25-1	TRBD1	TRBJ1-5	TGTGCCAGCAGGGGACAGGGGGAGGGTCAGCCCCAGCATTTT	CASRGQGEGQPQHF
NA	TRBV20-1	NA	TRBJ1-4	TGCAGTGCGGGGACACCTGAAAAACTGTTTTTT	CSAGTPEKLFF
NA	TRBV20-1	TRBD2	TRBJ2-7	TGCAGTGGACTAGCGGGAGTTAGTGGCGGCTACGAGCAGTACTTC	CSGLAGVSGGYEQYF
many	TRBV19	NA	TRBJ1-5	TGTGCCAGTAGTATAGGTGGGGGCGGTCAGCCCCAGCATTTT	CASSIGGGGQPQHF
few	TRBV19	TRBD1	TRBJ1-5	TGTGCCACAGCCCGGGACAGGGTCTCTGCGGAGCCCCAGCATTTT	CATARDRVSAEPQHF
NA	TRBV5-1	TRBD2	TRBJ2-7	TGCGCCAGCAGCTTCCTTTCCGGGGGGAGCTCCTACGAGCAGTACTTC	CASSFLSGGSSYEQYF
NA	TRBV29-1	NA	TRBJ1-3	TGCAGCGTTGGAGGGGGGGATGGCTCTGGAAACACCATATATTTT	CSVGGGDGSGNTIYF
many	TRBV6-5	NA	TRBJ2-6	TGTGCCACCGCCGAGGGGGCTGGGGCCAACGTCCTGACTTTC	CATAEGAGANVLTF
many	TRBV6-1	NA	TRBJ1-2	TGTGCCAGCAGTGAAGGCGGGGACTATGGCTACACCTTC	CASSEGGDYGYTF
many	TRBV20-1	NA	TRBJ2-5	TGCAGTGCTAGAGATCGTGATTTAGGGAGCCAGTACTTC	CSARDRDLGSQYF
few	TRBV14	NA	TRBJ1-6	TGTGCCAGCAGCCCTCTTGGGGTGGGCTATTCACCCCTCCACTTT	CASSPLGVGYSPLHF
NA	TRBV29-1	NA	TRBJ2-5	TGCAGCGTTGGGCGTCGGGAGACCCAGTACTTC	CSVGRRETQYF
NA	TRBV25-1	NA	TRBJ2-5	TGTGCCAGCAGTCCCTCCCAGTTAGGGGAGACCCAGTACTTC	CASSPSQLGETQYF
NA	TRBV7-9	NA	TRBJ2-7	TGTGCCAGCAGCTCCTCCGTCCCTCGACAGGAACCCACTGTGTACGAGCAGTACTTC	CASSSSVPRQEPTVYEQYF
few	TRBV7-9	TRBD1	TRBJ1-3	TGTGCCAGCAGGCCGCGACAGGGGCGCTCTGGAAACACCATATATTTT	CASRPRQGRSGNTIYF
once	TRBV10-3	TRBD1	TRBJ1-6	TGTGCCATCAGAGGACAGGGGCCCAATTCACCCCTCCACTTT	CAIRGQGPNSPLHF
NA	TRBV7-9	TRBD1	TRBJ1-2	TGTGCCAGCAGCTCGACCCCCGGGACAGTCAGAGCTGTTGGCTACACCTTC	CASSSTPGTVRAVGYTF
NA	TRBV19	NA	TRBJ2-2	TGTGCCAGTAGTATCTGGCAGCACAACACCGGGGAGCTGCTTTTT	CASSIWQHNTGELLF
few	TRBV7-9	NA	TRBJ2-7	TGTGCCAGCAGTAGTGGACAGTCCAGGATCTACGAGCAGTACTTC	CASSSGQSRIYEQYF
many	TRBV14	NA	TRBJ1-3	TGTGCCAGCAGCCAAGGAGGGCTACTCTCTGGAAACACCATATATTTT	CASSQGGLLSGNTIYF
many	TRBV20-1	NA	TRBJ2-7	TGCAGTGTGAACAGGGCTTACGAGCAGTACTTC	CSVNRAYEQYF